Below are 17 T cell receptor beta chains sequenced from a single sample in a study of T cell repertoires in cytomegalovirus infection. TCRdb reprocessed the reads via MiXCR and lists one record per CDR3 protein. In the table there are 200,000 to 300,000 distinct CDR3 sequences, roughly an eighth of which are singletons. Sequencing was done on a sample of PBMCs. These receptors came from a human donor in good health (CMV status not recorded). Some clones in this sample may be carry-over from other donors' samples.

In its sample, this clonotype was seen a few times. CDR3 residues: CSAVAGGTTEAFF. CDR3 DNA: TGCAGCGCCGTAGCCGGGGGAACCACTGAAGCTTTCTTT. The gene calls are TRBV29-1 and TRBJ1-1; TRBD1 is a possible D gene (5 bases). Germline assignment: CDR1 SQVTM and CDR2 ANQGSEA. Trimming left V 7 bases short and J 4 bases short, with 16 bases between. This CDR3 comprises 13 residues.

The genes are TRBV23-1 and TRBJ2-6; D is possibly TRBD1 or TRBD2 (5 bases each). TRBV23-1 is an ORF, with its function uncertain. V was pared by 6 bases and J by 5 bases, with 14 bases between. The CDR3 spans 15 residues. CDR3 in DNA: TGCGCCAGCAGCCACCGAGGGGCACGGGCCAACGTCCTGACTTTC. Translated, it gives CASSHRGARANVLTF.

The rearrangement joins TRBV5-6 to TRBJ2-7; TRBD1 matches 10 bases. Germline CDR1 reads SGHDT; CDR2 reads YYEEEE. V shed 0 bases, J shed 7 bases, and the junction held 16 bases outside the gene matches. This CDR3 comprises 18 residues. The CDR3 reads CASSLAGQGQPGLGEQYF. CDR3 nucleotide sequence: TGTGCCAGCAGCTTGGCGGGACAGGGGCAACCGGGTCTGGGGGAGCAGTACTTC.

This clonotype appeared many times. The chain employs TRBV28 and TRBJ1-5, with D perhaps matching TRBD1 (6 bases). The germline V gene has CDR1 MDHEN and CDR2 SYDVKM. Trimming took 7 bases from V and 4 from J, leaving 23 bases between them. CDR3 length: 17 amino acids. The CDR3 bases are TGTGCCAGCAATCTTCTCGAGGTGAAGACAGGAAATCAGCCCCAGCATTTT. Amino acids: CASNLLEVKTGNQPQHF.

This rearrangement joins TRBV29-1 to TRBJ1-2; TRBD1 is a possible D gene (6 bases). V was cut by 2 bases and J by 4 bases, with 11 bases left in between. This CDR3 is 13 amino acids long. CDR1 is SQVTM, CDR2 ANQGSEA, per germline. CDR3 nucleotide sequence: TGCAGCGTTGAATCAGGGGCCACCTATGGCTACACCTTC. Amino acid sequence: CSVESGATYGYTF.

This clonotype was detected a few times. The rearrangement joins TRBV5-1 to TRBJ2-1, with D maybe TRBD1 (5 bases). The CDR3 spans 16 residues. CDR1 SGHRS and CDR2 YFSETQ come from the germline V gene. V shed 0 bases and J shed 7 bases, with 17 bases lying between them. The CDR3 nucleotides are TGCGCCAGCAGCTTGGGGCAGGGCTTAAGTGGAAATGAGCAGTTCTTC. Its translation is CASSLGQGLSGNEQFF.

This clonotype has at least ten counts. This chain uses TRBV7-2 with TRBJ2-5, with 13 positions matching TRBD2. Germline V lookup: CDR1 SGHTA, CDR2 FQGNSA. The CDR3 runs to 16 residues. V gave up 2 bases and J gave up 4 bases; unmatched junction bases: 4. CDR3 residues: CASSLRGLAGRETQYF. The CDR3 coding sequence is TGTGCCAGCAGCTTAAGGGGACTAGCGGGGCGAGAGACCCAGTACTTC.

This clonotype was recorded a few times. The V call is TRBV6-2 or TRBV6-3, the J call TRBJ1-5, with TRBD1 matching 7 bases. The CDR3 is made up of 14 amino acids. The trim removed 2 bases at V and 4 bases at J, leaving 2 bases unmatched. CDR1 is MNHEY, CDR2 SVGEGT, per germline. The DNA of the CDR3 is TGTGCCAGCAGTTACGGGACAGAGAATCAGCCCCAGCATTTT. Protein: CASSYGTENQPQHF.

The V call is TRBV29-1, the J call TRBJ2-1; 10 nucleotides align to TRBD2. The germline V gene encodes CDR1 SQVTM and CDR2 ANQGSEA. The CDR3 length is 14 residues. The trim removed 2 bases at V and 6 bases at J, leaving 4 bases unmatched. For the CDR3, the DNA is TGCAGCGTTGAACTAGCGGGAGTCGTCAATGAGCAGTTCTTC. Amino acid sequence: CSVELAGVVNEQFF.

This clonotype was detected ten times or more. The CDR3 DNA is TGTGCCAGCAGCTCCGCGGGGTGGGTCACTGAAGCTTTCTTT. Encoded protein: CASSSAGWVTEAFF. The chain combines TRBV7-2 with TRBJ1-1; no reliable D call. Deletions cut 4 bases from V and 4 bases from J, with 13 bases between. In germline, CDR1 is SGHTA, CDR2 FQGNSA. The CDR3 consists of 14 residues. Together with reference TRBV7-2 and TRBJ1-1, the CDR3 gives the full variable domain: GAGVSQSPSNKVTEKGKDVELRCDPISGHTALYWYRQSLGQGLEFLIYFQGNSAPDKSGLPSDRFSAERTGGSVSTLTIQRTQQEDSAVYLCASSSAGWVTEAFFGQGTRLTVV.

The chain combines TRBV6-2 or TRBV6-3 with TRBJ2-1, with D perhaps TRBD1 or TRBD2 (5 bases each). Trimming took off 4 bases at V and 5 bases at J, with 12 bases between the two ends. Germline V CDR1 and CDR2: MNHEY, SVGEGT. This CDR3 has 14 amino acids. This CDR3 reads CASSSGTHDNEQFF. The CDR3 DNA reads as TGTGCCAGCAGTTCCGGGACCCACGACAATGAGCAGTTCTTC.

The chain uses TRBV20-1 and TRBJ2-7, with a possible D match to TRBD2 (6 bases). The CDR3 length is 15 residues. V gave up 6 bases and J gave up 0 bases, with 18 bases separating them. Germline lookup yields CDR1 DFQATT and CDR2 SNEGSKA (reference sequence). In nucleotides, the CDR3 is TGCAGTGCCTGGGCGGTAGCGGTTAGCTCCTACGAGCAGTACTTC. Amino acids: CSAWAVAVSSYEQYF.

This clonotype was found many times. The rearrangement joins TRBV7-2 to TRBJ2-5; 8 bases agree with TRBD2. Germline loops: CDR1 SGHTA, CDR2 FQGNSA. This CDR3 has 16 residues. V was pared by 5 bases and J by 0 bases, with 8 bases of the junction left unmatched. The CDR3 nucleotides read TGTGCCAGCAGCCCTCAACTAGCGGAGTACCAAGAGACCCAGTACTTC. Translated: CASSPQLAEYQETQYF.

This clonotype was found a few times. The chain combines TRBV12-3 or TRBV12-4 with TRBJ1-6; D perhaps matches TRBD1 (6 bases). The CDR3 is made up of 15 amino acids. Between the trimmed V and J ends, which lost 5 bases and 5 bases, there was a span of 13 bases. The CDR3 DNA follows: TGTGCCAGCAGTGCCTGGGACATCGATAATTCACCCCTCCACTTT. The encoded protein is CASSAWDIDNSPLHF.

Ten or more counts support this clonotype. The chain couples TRBV29-1 to TRBJ2-1, with 8 bases identical to TRBD1. CDR1 is SQVTM and CDR2 is ANQGSEA in the germline V gene. This CDR3 is 14 amino acids long. Germline trimming cut 4 bases from V and 8 bases from J; bases unmatched to any gene: 10. CDR3 DNA sequence: TGCAGCGTTGTGCAGGGGGCGAAAGTCCATGAGCAGTTCTTC. It yields the protein CSVVQGAKVHEQFF.

The table lists this clonotype with many counts. V is TRBV7-8 and J is TRBJ2-1, with D possibly TRBD1 on 6 matching bases. CDR1 is SGHVS and CDR2 is FQNEAQ in the germline V gene. This CDR3 has 17 amino acids. Trimming pared 5 bases from V and 2 bases from J, leaving 19 bases between. CDR3 sequence (DNA): TGTGCCAGCAGCGGACAGCCCCGGGCTGAGGCCTACAATGAGCAGTTCTTC. Translating gives CASSGQPRAEAYNEQFF.

This clonotype was counted between two and nine times. A much larger clonotype is one base distant, so this may be a read error. This chain links TRBV20-1 with TRBJ2-1, with 11 bases that match TRBD2. The trim removed 5 bases at V and 3 bases at J, leaving 3 bases unmatched. Germline CDR1 is DFQATT and CDR2 is SNEGSKA (reference sequence). The CDR3 contains 14 residues. The CDR3 is CSAPGTSGYNEQFF. The CDR3 DNA is TGCAGTGCTCCCGGGACTAGCGGCTACAATGAGCAGTTCTTC.